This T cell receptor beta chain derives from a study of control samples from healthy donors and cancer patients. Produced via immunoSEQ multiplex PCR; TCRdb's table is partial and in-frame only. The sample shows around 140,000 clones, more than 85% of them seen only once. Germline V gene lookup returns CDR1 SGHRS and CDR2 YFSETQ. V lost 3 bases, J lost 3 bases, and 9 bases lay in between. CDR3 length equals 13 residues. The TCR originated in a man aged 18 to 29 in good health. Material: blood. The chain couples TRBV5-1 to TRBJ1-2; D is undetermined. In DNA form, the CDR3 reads TGCGCCAGCAGCTCCGCCCGGGACTATGGCTACACCTTC. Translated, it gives CASSSARDYGYTF.